These 14 T cell receptor beta chains originate from one sample sequenced in a study of technical replicates of blood from a few donors. Profiled with immunoSEQ multiplex PCR; TCRdb holds only in-frame clones, not every one. The data hold about 85,000 clones, with less than 95% observed a single time. Material: T cells isolated from PBMCs. The receptors shown here come from a human donor in good health.

The CDR3 here is CASSPLQGPIQETQYF. The CDR3 DNA is TGTGCCAGCAGCCCACTACAGGGACCTATTCAAGAGACCCAGTACTTC. V is TRBV14 and J is TRBJ2-5; tentatively, D is TRBD1 (6 bases). Germline CDR1 is SGHDN and CDR2 is FVKESK. The CDR3 length is 16 residues. V was shortened by 4 bases and J by 2 bases, with 17 bases between the two germline ends.

The chain couples TRBV4-1 to TRBJ2-7, with a weak D call TRBD2 (7 bases). Germline-derived CDR1 and CDR2 are MGHRA and YSYEKL. The V end was cut by 4 bases, the J end by 4 bases, with 20 bases between. The CDR3 spans 16 residues. CDR3 sequence reads: CASSPIPGGRVYEQYF. CDR3 in DNA: TGCGCCAGCAGCCCGATCCCCGGGGGGCGGGTATACGAGCAGTACTTC.

The chain joins TRBV19 to TRBJ2-3, with a possible D match to TRBD2 (6 bases). Between the trimmed V and J ends, which lost 5 bases and 0 bases, there was a span of 12 bases. CDR1 LNHDA and CDR2 SQIVND come from the germline V gene (reference sequence). The CDR3 covers 15 residues. The CDR3 sequence is CASSSPGLSTDTQYF. The DNA of the CDR3 is TGTGCCAGTAGTTCGCCGGGACTTAGCACAGATACGCAGTATTTT.

This clone showed up just once. This chain joins TRBV7-9 and TRBJ2-7; 11 bases match TRBD2. Germline CDR1 reads SEHNR; CDR2 reads FQNEAQ (reference sequence). The length of the CDR3 is 12 residues. V was pared by 9 bases and J by 6 bases, with 4 bases of the junction left unmatched. The CDR3 reads CASSGRALEQYF. DNA for the CDR3: TGTGCCAGTAGCGGGAGGGCTCTCGAGCAGTACTTC.

The rearrangement links TRBV14 to TRBJ2-3; TRBD2 matches at 8 bases. Germline trimming cut 10 bases from V and 4 bases from J; bases unmatched to any gene: 7. The CDR3 spans 13 residues. CDR1 is SGHDN, CDR2 FVKESK, per germline. CDR3 region: CATGGPLADTQYF. CDR3 bases: TGTGCCACGGGGGGGCCCCTGGCAGATACGCAGTATTTT.

V usage is TRBV7-9 and J usage is TRBJ1-1; D unclear. The CDR3 extends over 13 amino acids. CDR1 is SEHNR, CDR2 FQNEAQ, per germline (reference sequence). V was shortened by 2 bases and J by 1 base, with 5 bases between the two germline ends. The chain's CDR3 is CASSLIQNTEAFF. CDR3 bases: TGTGCCAGCAGCTTAATACAGAACACTGAAGCTTTCTTT. Combining the CDR3 with reference TRBV7-9 and TRBJ1-1 gives the whole variable domain DTGVSQNPRHKITKRGQNVTFRCDPISEHNRLYWYRQTLGQGPEFLTYFQNEAQLEKSRLLSDRFSAERPKGSFSTLEIQRTEQGDSAMYLCASSLIQNTEAFFGQGTRLTVV.

V usage is TRBV4-1 and J usage is TRBJ1-5; D may be TRBD1 (5 bases). Germline V gene data show CDR1 as MGHRA and CDR2 as YSYEKL. The CDR3 is 18 amino acids. Trimming left V 0 bases short and J 6 bases short, with 21 bases between. CDR3 loop: CASSQDTQGMVSGQPQHF. As DNA, the CDR3 is TGCGCCAGCAGCCAAGATACCCAGGGAATGGTCTCCGGTCAGCCCCAGCATTTT.

This chain connects TRBV9 to TRBJ2-1; 8 nucleotides agree with TRBD2. The V and J ends lost 2 bases and 10 bases, in that order; junction bases with no gene match: 2. Germline lookup yields CDR1 SGDLS and CDR2 YYNGEE. The CDR3 totals 12 residues. CDR3 in amino acids: CASSVQREEQFF. The CDR3 DNA reads as TGTGCCAGCAGCGTGCAGCGGGAGGAGCAGTTCTTC.

The chain combines TRBV10-3 with TRBJ1-2; D is unresolved. CDR3 size: 15 residues. Trimming removed 0 bases at V and 0 bases at J, with 8 bases between. Looked up from germline, CDR1 is ENHRY and CDR2 is SYGVKD. Here the CDR3 reads CAISESEQPNYGYTF. The CDR3 DNA follows: TGTGCCATCAGTGAGTCAGAACAGCCTAACTATGGCTACACCTTC.

The chain uses TRBV19 and TRBJ1-4, with 8 bases aligning to TRBD1. Germline V CDR1 and CDR2: LNHDA, SQIVND (reference sequence). CDR3 length: 15 amino acids. The J segment lost 4 bases and the V segment lost 5 bases, leaving 6 bases of the junction unmatched. CDR3 bases: TGTGCCAGTAGTGCCTGGGGACAGGTTAATGAAAAACTGTTTTTT. Translated: CASSAWGQVNEKLFF.

This sequence joins TRBV19 and TRBJ2-6, with 12 bases identical to TRBD1. V shed 6 bases, J shed 2 bases, and the junction held 5 bases outside the gene matches. Germline V gene lookup returns CDR1 LNHDA and CDR2 SQIVND (reference sequence). The CDR3 totals 17 residues. The CDR3 protein is CASSPGTGGAGANVLTF. CDR3 DNA sequence: TGTGCCAGTAGCCCTGGGACAGGGGGCGCTGGGGCCAACGTCCTGACTTTC.

The V and J genes are TRBV7-6 and TRBJ1-3; a possible D gene is TRBD1 (6 bases). Germline CDR1 reads SGHVS; CDR2 reads FNYEAQ. The CDR3 is 15 residues long. V lost 9 bases, J lost 0 bases, and 15 bases lay in between. The CDR3 DNA sequence: TGTGCCAGTTCGGGACAACCGTACTCTGGAAACACCATATATTTT. This gives the protein CASSGQPYSGNTIYF.

The chain uses TRBV5-4 and TRBJ2-7, with unresolved D. This CDR3 has 15 amino acids. The ends were cut back, 4 bases at V and 2 bases at J, with 16 bases in the middle. Germline V gives CDR1 SGHNT, CDR2 YYREEE (reference sequence). Here the CDR3 DNA reads TGTGCCAGCAGCCCAAGCCTAACAGCTACCTACGAGCAGTACTTC. Translated: CASSPSLTATYEQYF.

This chain joins TRBV6-5 and TRBJ1-2; D gene unclear. Looked up from germline, CDR1 is MNHEY and CDR2 is SVGAGI. V lost 8 bases, J lost 7 bases, and 17 bases lay in between. The CDR3 totals 13 residues. The CDR3 loop reads CASGAGLSLGYTF. The CDR3, as DNA: TGTGCCAGCGGAGCAGGACTGAGCCTTGGCTACACCTTC.